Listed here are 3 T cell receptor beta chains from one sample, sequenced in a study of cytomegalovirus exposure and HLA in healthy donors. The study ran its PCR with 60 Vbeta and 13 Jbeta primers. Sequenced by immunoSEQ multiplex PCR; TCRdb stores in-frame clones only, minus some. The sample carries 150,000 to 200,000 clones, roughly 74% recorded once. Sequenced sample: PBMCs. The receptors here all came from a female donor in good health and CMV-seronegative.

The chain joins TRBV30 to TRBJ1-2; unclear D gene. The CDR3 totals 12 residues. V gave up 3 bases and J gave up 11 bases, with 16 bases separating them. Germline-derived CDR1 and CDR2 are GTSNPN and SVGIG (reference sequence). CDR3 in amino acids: CAWRGRSIAYTF. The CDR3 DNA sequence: TGTGCCTGGAGAGGGCGCTCGATAGCGTACACCTTC.

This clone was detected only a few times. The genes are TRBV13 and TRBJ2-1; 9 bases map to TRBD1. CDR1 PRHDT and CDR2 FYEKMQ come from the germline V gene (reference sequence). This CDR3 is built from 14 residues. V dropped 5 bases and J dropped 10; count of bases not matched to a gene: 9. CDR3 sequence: CASSRQGGTGEQFF. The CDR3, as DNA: TGTGCCAGCAGCCGACAGGGGGGTACAGGGGAGCAGTTCTTC.

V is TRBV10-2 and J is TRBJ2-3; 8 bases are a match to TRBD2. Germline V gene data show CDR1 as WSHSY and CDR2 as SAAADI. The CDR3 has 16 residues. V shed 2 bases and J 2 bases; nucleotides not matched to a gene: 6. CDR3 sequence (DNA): TGCGCCAGCAGTGAGATGGGACTAGATCCCACAGATACGCAGTATTTT. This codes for CASSEMGLDPTDTQYF.